Below are 22 T cell receptor beta chains sequenced from a single sample in a study of blood T cell repertoires in COVID-19. The repertoire was sequenced with immunoSEQ multiplex PCR; TCRdb's copy has only in-frame clones and lacks some. The table has under 110,000 clones, 75% to 90% seen once. Material: peripheral blood. These receptors originate from a woman in her 70s with active or convalescent COVID-19.

The chain is built from TRBV5-4 and TRBJ1-1; perhaps TRBD1 as D (6 bases). Trimming pared 3 bases from V and 2 bases from J, leaving 11 bases between. This CDR3 spans 14 amino acids. The germline CDR1 and CDR2 sequences are SGHNT and YYREEE (reference sequence). CDR3 loop: CASSYRQVNTEAFF. The CDR3, as DNA: TGTGCCAGCAGCTACCGACAGGTTAACACTGAAGCTTTCTTT.

The genes are TRBV27 and TRBJ1-2; TRBD1 matches 7 bases. Per germline, CDR1 MNHEY and CDR2 SMNVEV (reference sequence). CDR3 length: 15 residues. The junction had 10 bases not matched to a gene; V was cut back by 5 bases and J by 4 bases. CDR3 coding DNA: TGTGCCAGCAGTCCCATCCCACAGGGGTCCTATGGCTACACCTTC. Protein product: CASSPIPQGSYGYTF.

In this sample, this clone turned up a few times. The V and J genes are TRBV30 and TRBJ1-2, with 9 positions matching TRBD1. The V gene's germline CDR1 is GTSNPN and CDR2 SVGIG (reference sequence). Trimming cost V 3 bases and J 7 bases; bases outside gene matches: 6. CDR3 length: 13 residues. The CDR3 DNA sequence: TGTGCCTGGAGACAAACAGGGGGCTTTGGCTACACCTTC. This sequence encodes CAWRQTGGFGYTF. Variable domain in full (rest from reference TRBV30 and TRBJ1-2): SQTIHQWPATLVQPVGSPLSLECTVEGTSNPNLYWYRQAAGRGLQLLFYSVGIGQISSEVPQNLSASRPQDRQFILSSKKLLLSDSGFYLCAWRQTGGFGYTFGSGTRLTVV.

This rearrangement joins TRBV19 to TRBJ2-5; 13 bases are a match to TRBD2. CDR3 length: 15 residues. Losses at the gene ends were 4 bases for V and 5 bases for J; bases not matched to a gene: 4. Germline CDR1 is LNHDA and CDR2 is SQIVND (reference sequence). The CDR3 bases are TGTGCCAGTAGTAAGGGACTAGCGGGGACGGAGACCCAGTACTTC. Translation: CASSKGLAGTETQYF.

V and J are TRBV6-5 and TRBJ2-2; possible D gene TRBD2, 6 bases. This CDR3 has 15 amino acids. Trimming took 7 bases from V and 6 from J, leaving 18 bases between them. Germline CDR1 MNHEY, CDR2 SVGAGI. CDR3 in amino acids: CASTSSARGPGELFF. The CDR3 bases are TGTGCCAGCACCTCTAGCGCCCGCGGCCCCGGGGAGCTGTTTTTT.

This chain joins TRBV28 and TRBJ2-1, with 7 bases identical to TRBD2. The CDR3 runs 15 residues. Looked up from germline, CDR1 is MDHEN and CDR2 is SYDVKM. J lost 3 bases, V lost 2 bases, and 4 bases had no gene match. CDR3 coding DNA: TGTGCCAGCAGTTTACCAGCGGGGAACTACAATGAGCAGTTCTTC. Amino acids: CASSLPAGNYNEQFF.

The chain uses TRBV5-1 and TRBJ2-5; 12 nucleotides match TRBD2. CDR3 length equals 19 residues. The J segment lost 4 bases and the V segment lost 0 bases, leaving 13 bases of the junction unmatched. Germline values: CDR1 SGHRS, CDR2 YFSETQ. The CDR3 loop is CASSLDASGGARKRETQYF. CDR3 DNA sequence: TGCGCCAGCAGCTTGGATGCTAGCGGGGGGGCCAGGAAGCGAGAGACCCAGTACTTC.

The rearrangement uses TRBV15 and TRBJ2-1; 7 bases match TRBD1. The CDR3 is 15 amino acids. The ends lost 3 bases at V and 5 bases at J; junction bases unmatched: 7. The germline gives CDR1 LNHNV, CDR2 YYDKDF (reference sequence). CDR3 residues: CATSRQGQLHNEQFF. The CDR3, as DNA: TGTGCCACCAGCAGGCAGGGACAGCTGCACAATGAGCAGTTCTTC.

This chain joins TRBV18 and TRBJ2-3, with D tentatively TRBD2 (6 bases). Germline V lookup: CDR1 KGHSH, CDR2 LQKENI. V was cut by 0 bases and J by 2 bases, with 9 bases left in between. The CDR3 spans 15 residues. CDR3 coding DNA: TGTGCCAGCTCACCACCGGGACTCCCCACAGATACGCAGTATTTT. It yields the protein CASSPPGLPTDTQYF.

This clone was recorded once. The J gene is TRBJ1-5, the V gene TRBV5-5; TRBD1 is a possible D gene (5 bases). Germline CDR1 reads SGHKS; CDR2 reads YYEKEE (reference sequence). The CDR3 covers 15 residues. V was pared by 1 base and J by 0 bases, with 8 bases between. CDR3 sequence (DNA): TGTGCCAGCAGCTTGTCTAGGGGTAGCAATCAGCCCCAGCATTTT. Its translation: CASSLSRGSNQPQHF.

The V gene is TRBV30, the J gene TRBJ2-7, with 10 bases matching TRBD1. V lost 0 bases and J lost 3; bases outside the gene matches: 2. The CDR3 contains 14 residues. Looked up from germline, CDR1 is GTSNPN and CDR2 is SVGIG (reference sequence). CDR3 nucleotides: TGTGCCTGGAGTGTAGGACAGGGGGGCTACGAGCAGTACTTC. It specifies CAWSVGQGGYEQYF.

The V call is TRBV20-1, the J call TRBJ1-6; D is uncertain. The CDR3 has 15 residues. The V gene lost 3 bases and the J gene lost 0 bases, with 9 bases spanning the gap. The germline CDR1 and CDR2 sequences are DFQATT and SNEGSKA (reference sequence). In DNA, the CDR3 is TGCAGTGCTAGTAGCCAGGCCTCCTATAATTCACCCCTCCACTTT. It specifies CSASSQASYNSPLHF.

V is TRBV28 and J is TRBJ1-2; 7 bases map to TRBD1. V trimming: 6 bases; J trimming: 6 bases; junction bases outside the gene matches: 7. CDR1 and CDR2 from the germline V gene are MDHEN and SYDVKM. The CDR3 consists of 13 residues. The CDR3 loop is CASSSTGSHGYTF. CDR3 sequence (DNA): TGTGCCAGCAGCTCGACAGGGAGTCATGGCTACACCTTC.

The sample holds a few counts of this clone. This chain joins TRBV28 and TRBJ2-2, with 9 bases lining up with TRBD1. CDR3 length: 14 residues. Unmatched junction bases numbered 4, after V lost 6 bases and J lost 5 bases. Germline CDR1 and CDR2: MDHEN and SYDVKM. The CDR3 loop is CASRRGQGTGELFF. In DNA, the CDR3 is TGTGCCAGCAGGCGCGGACAGGGGACCGGGGAGCTGTTTTTT.

V and J are TRBV12-5 and TRBJ2-5; a possible D gene is TRBD2 (6 bases). The length of the CDR3 is 15 residues. Germline V gene sequence: CDR1 LGHNT, CDR2 FRNRAP. With 4 bases removed from V and 4 bases from J, the gap between germline ends came to 16 bases. The CDR3 DNA reads TGTGCTAGTGGTTCAGGGAGGAGTATTGGAGAGACCCAGTACTTC. Encoded protein: CASGSGRSIGETQYF. The full variable domain, with the rest looked up from reference TRBV12-5 and TRBJ2-5, is DARVTQTPRHKVTEMGQEVTMRCQPILGHNTVFWYRQTMMQGLELLAYFRNRAPLDDSGMPKDRFSAEMPDATLATLKIQPSEPRDSAVYFCASGSGRSIGETQYFGPGTRLLVL.

The chain couples TRBV18 to TRBJ2-3, with 8 positions matching TRBD1. The CDR3 is 16 amino acids. In germline, CDR1 is KGHSH, CDR2 LQKENI. The V segment lost 4 bases and the J segment 1 base; nucleotides outside the gene matches: 7. The CDR3 DNA reads as TGTGCCAGCTCACGTGCGACAGGGGCGGGCACAGATACGCAGTATTTT. Protein sequence: CASSRATGAGTDTQYF.

V gene TRBV16 combines with J gene TRBJ2-2; D remains unclear. The CDR3 sequence is 16 residues long. Trimming left V 1 base short and J 6 bases short, with 15 bases between. Germline-derived CDR1 and CDR2 are KGHSY and FQNENV. The CDR3 bases are TGTGCCAGCAGCCAATTGGCACCGACTCTCTCCGGGGAGCTGTTTTTT. This gives the protein CASSQLAPTLSGELFF.

The chain couples TRBV7-2 to TRBJ1-1; 8 nucleotides match TRBD1. V lost 5 bases, J lost 5 bases, and 7 bases stayed unmatched. This CDR3 comprises 14 residues. The germline CDR1 and CDR2 sequences are SGHTA and FQGNSA. The CDR3 DNA follows: TGTGCCAGCAGCCCATATACAGGGGGGACTGAAGCTTTCTTT. This codes for CASSPYTGGTEAFF.

The rearrangement uses TRBV19 and TRBJ2-3; tentative D call: TRBD2 (6 bases). CDR1 and CDR2 from the germline V gene are LNHDA and SQIVND (reference sequence). Trimming left V 4 bases short and J 4 bases short, with 18 bases between. The CDR3 loop spans 16 amino acids. The CDR3 loop is CASSTRDSPRPDTQYF. DNA for the CDR3: TGTGCCAGTAGTACTCGGGACTCTCCCCGGCCAGATACGCAGTATTTT.

This chain joins TRBV7-3 and TRBJ1-5; D remains unclear. V shed 1 base and J shed 6 bases, with 13 bases lying between them. Germline values: CDR1 SGHTA, CDR2 FQGTGA. This CDR3 spans 15 amino acids. The CDR3 coding sequence is TGTGCCAGCAGCTTAATTGGGGAGGAATGTCAGCCCCAGCATTTT. Encoded protein: CASSLIGEECQPQHF.

This clone was found once. The chain carries TRBV6-5 and TRBJ2-3, with a possible D match to TRBD2 (5 bases). The CDR3 is made up of 13 amino acids. V gave up 0 bases and J gave up 6 bases, with 7 bases separating them. The germline CDR1 and CDR2 sequences are MNHEY and SVGAGI. The CDR3: CASSYSWEDTQYF. CDR3 sequence (DNA): TGTGCCAGCAGTTACTCTTGGGAGGATACGCAGTATTTT.

The chain couples TRBV5-8 to TRBJ2-3; the match to TRBD2 covers 10 bases. Trimming cost V 7 bases and J 4 bases; bases outside gene matches: 18. The length of the CDR3 is 18 residues. Germline loops: CDR1 SGHTS, CDR2 YDEGEE. The CDR3: CASGLRASGSVLSDTQYF. In nucleotides, the CDR3 is TGTGCCAGCGGTTTAAGGGCTAGCGGGAGCGTACTATCAGATACGCAGTATTTT. Using reference TRBV5-8 and TRBJ2-3 for the parts outside the CDR3, the full variable domain is EAGVTQSPTHLIKTRGQQATLRCSPISGHTSVYWYQQALGLGLQFLLWYDEGEERNRGNFPPRFSGRQFPNYSSELNVNALELEDSALYLCASGLRASGSVLSDTQYFGPGTRLTVL.